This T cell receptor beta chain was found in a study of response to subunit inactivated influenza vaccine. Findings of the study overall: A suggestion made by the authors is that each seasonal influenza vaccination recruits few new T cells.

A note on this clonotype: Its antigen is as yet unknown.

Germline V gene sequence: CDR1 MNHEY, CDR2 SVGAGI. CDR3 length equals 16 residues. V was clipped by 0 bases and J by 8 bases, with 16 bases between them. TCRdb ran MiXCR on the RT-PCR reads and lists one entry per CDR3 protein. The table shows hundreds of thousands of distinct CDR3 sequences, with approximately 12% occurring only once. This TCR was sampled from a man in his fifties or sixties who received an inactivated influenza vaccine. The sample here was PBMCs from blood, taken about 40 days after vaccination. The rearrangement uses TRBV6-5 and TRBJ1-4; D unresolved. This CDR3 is CASSYSQWGTGEKLFF. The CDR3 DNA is TGTGCCAGCAGTTACTCACAATGGGGTACTGGAGAAAAACTGTTTTTT.